This TCR beta chain was documented in a study of blood T cell repertoires in COVID-19. The wider study: In each case, the material was cDNA or gDNA derived from T cells, B-cell-depleted T cells, or PBMCs.

Profiling relied on immunoSEQ multiplex PCR, and the TCRdb table lists in-frame clones only, not all of them. Counted here are about 500,000 clones, approximately 91% occurring once; the ten biggest clones make up about 8.2%. This CDR3 contains 15 residues. V dropped 2 bases and J dropped 4 bases, with 9 bases sitting between them. Germline V gene sequence: CDR1 MNHEY, CDR2 SVGAGI. V is TRBV6-5 and J is TRBJ2-6, with D tentatively TRBD1 (5 bases). The receptor comes from a woman aged 45-59 years with COVID-19, enrolled during active disease. The sequencing sample was made of peripheral blood. Here the CDR3 reads CASSYGALGANVLTF. The CDR3 nucleotides are TGTGCCAGCAGTTACGGGGCGCTGGGGGCCAACGTCCTGACTTTC.